The entry below gives a single T cell receptor beta chain sequence along with its context. Original processing methods: From reference gene primer amplification, estimates of nucleated cell counts were derived. Some clones are missing from TCRdb's copy, which holds only in-frame ones; the method was immunoSEQ multiplex PCR. The V and J calls and clone size were taken over from that table, and D and trimming were inferred from the DNA. The table records about 210,000 clones, roughly 80% of them present only once. This entry is derived from a study of blood T cell repertoires in COVID-19. Across the whole study: Sites in the United States, Italy and Spain provided acute and convalescent COVID-19 samples.

The CDR3 has 13 amino acids. V shed 6 bases, J shed 6 bases, and the junction held 9 bases outside the gene matches. The germline gives CDR1 SQVTM, CDR2 ANQGSEA. This sequence originates from a woman in her thirties or forties with active or convalescent COVID-19. Sequenced material: peripheral blood. The chain carries TRBV29-1 and TRBJ2-7; 9 bases align to TRBD1. The CDR3 DNA follows: TGCAGCGTGCCGGGACAGGGAGTATTCGAGCAGTACTTC. Translating gives CSVPGQGVFEQYF.